The rows below give T cell receptor beta chains drawn from one sample of a study of blood T cells in healthy people across ages. TCRdb fed the 5' RACE reads into MiXCR, producing one record per CDR3 protein. There are 1.6 million or so distinct CDR3 sequences in the sample; around 35% occur only once, and approximately 10% lies in the top ten. The sequenced sample consisted of blood. These receptors all come from a woman in her thirties in good health. Both conserved end residues are part of each CDR3. D genes are given only for firm matches. Clone size appears in some rows only: once, few, many, or a class for an expanded clone.

d_gene: .
v_gene: TRBV5-1
j_gene: TRBJ2-7
abundance: .
CDR3nt: TGCGCCAGCAGCTTGGCCGCGGCTCTACAGGGCGAGCAGTACTTC
CDR3aa: CASSLAAALQGEQYF

d_gene: .
v_gene: TRBV5-1
j_gene: TRBJ2-3
abundance: .
CDR3nt: TGCGCCGGCACGTCCTCGTCCTCTAGCACAGATACGCAGTATTTT
CDR3aa: CAGTSSSSSTDTQYF

d_gene: .
v_gene: TRBV9
j_gene: TRBJ2-3
abundance: .
CDR3nt: TGTGCCAGCAGCGCCGTCGGGTTTAGCACAGATACGCAGTATTTT
CDR3aa: CASSAVGFSTDTQYF

d_gene: .
v_gene: TRBV14
j_gene: TRBJ2-5
abundance: .
CDR3nt: TGTGCCAGCAGCCCTCGTAGGGGCCGAGACCAAGAGACCCAGTACTTC
CDR3aa: CASSPRRGRDQETQYF

d_gene: .
v_gene: TRBV2
j_gene: TRBJ1-1
abundance: .
CDR3nt: TGTGTCAGCAGTGCAACCCCTGGGAACACTGAAGCTTTCTTT
CDR3aa: CVSSATPGNTEAFF

d_gene: .
v_gene: TRBV6-5
j_gene: TRBJ1-6
abundance: .
CDR3nt: TGTGCCAGCGGACGGTCTTATCGATCACCCCTCCACTTT
CDR3aa: CASGRSYRSPLHF

d_gene: .
v_gene: TRBV7-3
j_gene: TRBJ2-5
abundance: .
CDR3nt: TGTGCCAGCAGGAATCCGGGACTTGGTGAGACCCAGTACTTC
CDR3aa: CASRNPGLGETQYF

d_gene: .
v_gene: TRBV12-3/TRBV12-4
j_gene: TRBJ2-3
abundance: .
CDR3nt: TGTGCCAGCAGTTTTTGGGCAGATGCGCAGTATTTT
CDR3aa: CASSFWADAQYF

d_gene: .
v_gene: TRBV29-1
j_gene: TRBJ1-1
abundance: few
CDR3nt: TGCAGCGTTGGCGACATCGGCACTGAAGCTTTCTTT
CDR3aa: CSVGDIGTEAFF

d_gene: .
v_gene: TRBV4-1
j_gene: TRBJ2-3
abundance: .
CDR3nt: TGCGCCAGCAGCCAAGATAAGAATCAACGGGGAACAGATACGCAGTATTTT
CDR3aa: CASSQDKNQRGTDTQYF

d_gene: .
v_gene: TRBV4-1
j_gene: TRBJ2-3
abundance: few
CDR3nt: TGCGCCAGCAGCCAAGAGGATTTGGATACGCAGTATTTT
CDR3aa: CASSQEDLDTQYF

d_gene: TRBD1
v_gene: TRBV7-9
j_gene: TRBJ2-5
abundance: .
CDR3nt: TGTGCCAGCAGCACCATGGGACAGGGAAATTACCAAGAGACCCAGTACTTC
CDR3aa: CASSTMGQGNYQETQYF

d_gene: .
v_gene: TRBV20-1
j_gene: TRBJ2-1
abundance: .
CDR3nt: TGCAGTGCTAGCCAGGGGCCCACGGTCGATGAGCAGTTCTTC
CDR3aa: CSASQGPTVDEQFF

d_gene: .
v_gene: TRBV4-1
j_gene: TRBJ1-5
abundance: .
CDR3nt: TGCGCCAGCAGCCAAGAGCCACACGGTTATAGCAATCAGCCCCAGCATTTT
CDR3aa: CASSQEPHGYSNQPQHF

d_gene: .
v_gene: TRBV10-3
j_gene: TRBJ2-7
abundance: many
CDR3nt: TGTGCCATCAGTGAGTCGTCAGTGAACTACGAGCAGTACTTC
CDR3aa: CAISESSVNYEQYF

d_gene: .
v_gene: TRBV6-5
j_gene: TRBJ1-2
abundance: .
CDR3nt: TGTGCCAGCAGGACACCCCGGTATGGCTACACCTTC
CDR3aa: CASRTPRYGYTF

d_gene: .
v_gene: TRBV9
j_gene: TRBJ1-2
abundance: .
CDR3nt: TGTGCCAGCAGCGAGGGGCTGGCCTCTGGGTACTATGGCTACACCTTC
CDR3aa: CASSEGLASGYYGYTF

d_gene: TRBD2
v_gene: TRBV25-1
j_gene: TRBJ2-4
abundance: .
CDR3nt: TGTGCCAGCAGCCTAGCGGGAGGGCCTATCGGTGAGCAGTACTTC
CDR3aa: CASSLAGGPIGEQYF

d_gene: .
v_gene: TRBV3-1
j_gene: TRBJ2-7
abundance: .
CDR3nt: TGTGCCAGCAGCCAAGTGGGGACCCTTTCCTACGAGCAGTACTTC
CDR3aa: CASSQVGTLSYEQYF

d_gene: .
v_gene: TRBV20-1
j_gene: TRBJ2-7
abundance: .
CDR3nt: TGCAGTGCTAGAGTGAGCGGTCCAAGGTCCGAGCAGTACTTC
CDR3aa: CSARVSGPRSEQYF

d_gene: TRBD2
v_gene: TRBV2
j_gene: TRBJ2-7
abundance: .
CDR3nt: TGTGCCAGCAGTTTAGCGGGGGGCTTGATCAATGAGCAGTACTTC
CDR3aa: CASSLAGGLINEQYF

d_gene: .
v_gene: TRBV27
j_gene: TRBJ2-5
abundance: many
CDR3nt: TGTGCCAGCAGTTTAACGGGGGAGACCCAGTACTTC
CDR3aa: CASSLTGETQYF

d_gene: .
v_gene: TRBV27
j_gene: TRBJ1-6
abundance: few
CDR3nt: TGTGCCAGCAGTTTATTACGGCAGGGGAATTCACCCCTCCACTTT
CDR3aa: CASSLLRQGNSPLHF

d_gene: .
v_gene: TRBV12-3/TRBV12-4
j_gene: TRBJ2-1
abundance: few
CDR3nt: TGTGCCAGCACTCCACTAGCTTATGAGCAGTTCTTC
CDR3aa: CASTPLAYEQFF

d_gene: TRBD1
v_gene: TRBV6-1
j_gene: TRBJ2-7
abundance: .
CDR3nt: TGTGCCAGCAGAGACCCCGGGACAGGGGTTGTCGAGCAGTACTTC
CDR3aa: CASRDPGTGVVEQYF

d_gene: .
v_gene: TRBV20-1
j_gene: TRBJ1-1
abundance: .
CDR3nt: TGCAGTGCTGGCAGACAAACCTTGAACACTGAAGCTTTCTTT
CDR3aa: CSAGRQTLNTEAFF

d_gene: .
v_gene: TRBV5-6
j_gene: TRBJ1-1
abundance: .
CDR3nt: TGTGCCAGCAGCTTGAGCCAAATCACTGAAGCTTTCTTT
CDR3aa: CASSLSQITEAFF